Listed below are T cell receptor beta chains from one sample, sequenced in a study of CXCR3-negative and CXCR3-positive naive CD8 T cells. Reprocessing the 5' RACE reads, TCRdb reports a single entry for every CDR3 protein and omits DNA. The ten top clones account for 0.29%, within a sample of around 140,000 distinct CDR3 sequences. The sequenced sample consisted of naive CXCR3- CD8+ T cells from blood. Source of these receptors: a human donor in good health. Some clones in this sample may be carry-over from other donors' samples. Each CDR3 is given with its conserved first and last residue. Each record gives: J gene, V gene, CDR3 protein.

TRBJ2-1,TRBV21-1,CASSRARTGDLHNEQFF
TRBJ1-2,TRBV28,CASSLFQGARSGYTF
TRBJ2-5,TRBV7-8,CASSLAPETQYF
TRBJ2-2,TRBV29-1,CSVVGSRTGELFF
TRBJ2-7,TRBV29-1,CSVRLAGSYEQYF
TRBJ2-5,TRBV18,CASSTDVGETQYF
TRBJ1-5,TRBV28,CASMGLVGTRQPQHF
TRBJ1-1,TRBV7-9,CASSLVMDSRAFF
TRBJ1-1,TRBV6-2/TRBV6-3,CASSYADTGAEAFF
TRBJ2-7,TRBV29-1,CSVEGATSGGFYEQYF
TRBJ2-2,TRBV6-2/TRBV6-3,CASSLDAGFTTGELFF
TRBJ2-5,TRBV12-3/TRBV12-4,CASSLLRDTQETQYF
TRBJ2-7,TRBV29-1,CSAMTGAYEQYF
TRBJ1-6,TRBV28,CASRTGLGFYNSPLHF